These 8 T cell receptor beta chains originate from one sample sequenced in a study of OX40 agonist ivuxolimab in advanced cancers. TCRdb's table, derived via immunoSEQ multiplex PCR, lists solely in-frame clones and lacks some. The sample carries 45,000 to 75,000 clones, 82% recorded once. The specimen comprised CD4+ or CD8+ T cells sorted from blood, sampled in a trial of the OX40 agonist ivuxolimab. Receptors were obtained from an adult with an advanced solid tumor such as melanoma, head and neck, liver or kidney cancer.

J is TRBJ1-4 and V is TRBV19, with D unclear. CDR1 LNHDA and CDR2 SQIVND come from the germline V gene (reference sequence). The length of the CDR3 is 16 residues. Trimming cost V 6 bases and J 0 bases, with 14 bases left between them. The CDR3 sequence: CASRQPVTATNEKLFF. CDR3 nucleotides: TGTGCCAGTAGACAGCCCGTCACAGCAACTAATGAAAAACTGTTTTTT.

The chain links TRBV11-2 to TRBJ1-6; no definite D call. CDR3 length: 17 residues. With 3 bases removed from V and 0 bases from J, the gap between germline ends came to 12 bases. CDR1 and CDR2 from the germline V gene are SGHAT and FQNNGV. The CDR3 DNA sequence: TGTGCCAGCAGCTTCGGTGGAAAAAGCTCCTATAATTCACCCCTCCACTTT. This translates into CASSFGGKSSYNSPLHF.

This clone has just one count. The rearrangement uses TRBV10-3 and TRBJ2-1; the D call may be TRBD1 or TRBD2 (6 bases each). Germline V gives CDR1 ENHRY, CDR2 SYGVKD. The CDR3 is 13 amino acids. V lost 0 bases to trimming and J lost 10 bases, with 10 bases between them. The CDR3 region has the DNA TGTGCCATCAGTGAGTCGTGGGGGGCGGAGCAGTTCTTC. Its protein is CAISESWGAEQFF.

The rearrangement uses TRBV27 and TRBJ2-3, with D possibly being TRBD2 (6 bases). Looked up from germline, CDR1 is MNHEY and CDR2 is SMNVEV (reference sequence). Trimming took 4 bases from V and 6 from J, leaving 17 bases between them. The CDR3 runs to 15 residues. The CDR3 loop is CASSSGRGPADTQYF. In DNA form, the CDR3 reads TGTGCCAGCAGTTCAGGGCGGGGCCCCGCGGATACGCAGTATTTT.

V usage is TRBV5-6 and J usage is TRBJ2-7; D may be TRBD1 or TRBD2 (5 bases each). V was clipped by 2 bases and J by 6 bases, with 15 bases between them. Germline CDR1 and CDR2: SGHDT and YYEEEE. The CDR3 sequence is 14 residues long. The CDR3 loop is CASSFPGATFEQYF. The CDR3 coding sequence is TGTGCCAGCAGCTTCCCCGGGGCTACATTCGAGCAGTACTTC.

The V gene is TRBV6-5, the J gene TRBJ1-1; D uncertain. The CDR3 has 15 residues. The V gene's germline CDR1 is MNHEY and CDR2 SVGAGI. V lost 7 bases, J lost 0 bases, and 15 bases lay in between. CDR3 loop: CASKLRRTMNTEAFF. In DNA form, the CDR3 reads TGTGCCAGCAAGTTGAGGAGGACCATGAACACTGAAGCTTTCTTT.

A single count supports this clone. The CDR3, as DNA: TGTGCTAGTGTCTTGCGAGGGAGGGCCCACAATGAGCAGTTCTTC. Its translation is CASVLRGRAHNEQFF. This sequence joins TRBV12-5 and TRBJ2-1; 7 nucleotides line up with TRBD2. The CDR3 runs 15 residues. The ends lost 7 bases at V and 5 bases at J; junction bases unmatched: 11. The germline gives CDR1 LGHNT, CDR2 FRNRAP.

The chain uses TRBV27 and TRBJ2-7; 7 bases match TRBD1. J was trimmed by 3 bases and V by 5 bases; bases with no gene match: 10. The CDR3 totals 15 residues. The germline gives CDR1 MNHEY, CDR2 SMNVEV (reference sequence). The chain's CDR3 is CASSRGPGQSYEQYF. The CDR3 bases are TGTGCCAGCAGTCGAGGCCCGGGACAGAGCTACGAGCAGTACTTC.